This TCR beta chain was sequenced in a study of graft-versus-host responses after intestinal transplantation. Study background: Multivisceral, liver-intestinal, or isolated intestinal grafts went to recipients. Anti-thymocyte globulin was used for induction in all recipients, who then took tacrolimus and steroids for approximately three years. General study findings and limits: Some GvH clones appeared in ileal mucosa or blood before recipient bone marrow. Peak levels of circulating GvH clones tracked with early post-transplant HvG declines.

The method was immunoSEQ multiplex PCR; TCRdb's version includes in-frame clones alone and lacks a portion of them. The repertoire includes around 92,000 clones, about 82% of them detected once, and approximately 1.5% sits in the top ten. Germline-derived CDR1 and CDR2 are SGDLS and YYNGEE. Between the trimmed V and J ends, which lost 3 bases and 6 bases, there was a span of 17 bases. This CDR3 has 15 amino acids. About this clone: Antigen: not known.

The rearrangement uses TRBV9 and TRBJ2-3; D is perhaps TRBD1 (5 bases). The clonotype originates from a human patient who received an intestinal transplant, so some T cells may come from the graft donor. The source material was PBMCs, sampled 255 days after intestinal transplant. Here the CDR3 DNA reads TGTGCCAGCAGCGGGATCCAGGGTCCCGGGGATACGCAGTATTTT. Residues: CASSGIQGPGDTQYF.